This TCR beta chain was obtained from a study of T cell responses to AZD1222 COVID-19 vaccine. Data came from immunoSEQ multiplex PCR; TCRdb stores just in-frame clones and leaves some out. The sample includes about 140,000 clones, approximately 95% seen only once; the top ten take roughly 7.1%. This clonotype was obtained from an adult who received the AZD1222 COVID-19 vaccine. This material consisted of peripheral blood, taken 28 days after the second AZD1222 dose.

CDR3: CASSQLSAGGVMDEQFF. The CDR3 region has the DNA TGTGCCAGCAGCCAATTGTCGGCAGGGGGCGTGATGGATGAGCAGTTCTTC. The rearrangement links TRBV3-1 (or the pseudogene TRBV3-2) to TRBJ2-1, with TRBD1 identical over 8 bases. The CDR3 covers 17 residues. In germline, CDR1 is LGHDT, CDR2 YNNKEL (reference sequence). With 2 bases clipped from V and 8 bases from J, the junction kept 14 bases outside the gene matches.